Listed below are T cell receptor beta chains from one sample, sequenced in a study of T cells in Graves' hyperthyroidism and ophthalmopathy. One entry per CDR3 protein, called by TCRdb with MiXCR from the multiplex PCR reads. This table has under 450,000 distinct CDR3 sequences, 15% to 17% appearing once. The specimen was blood. The source of these receptors is a woman aged 18 to 35 with Graves' hyperthyroidism. Both conserved end residues are part of each CDR3. Each record gives: D gene, J gene, V gene, clone size, CDR3 protein, CDR3 DNA. A D gene is named only where the DNA matches it firmly. The size field is filled for only some rows; it gives once, few, many or a size class.

D gene: NA
J gene: TRBJ2-1
V gene: TRBV20-1
clone size: few
CDR3 protein: CSAGQPNEQFF
CDR3 DNA: TGCAGTGCTGGACAGCCCAATGAGCAGTTCTTC

D gene: TRBD2
J gene: TRBJ2-7
V gene: TRBV29-1
clone size: NA
CDR3 protein: CSVTSGTYPCEQYF
CDR3 DNA: TGCAGCGTTACTAGCGGAACCTACCCCTGCGAGCAGTACTTC

D gene: NA
J gene: TRBJ1-2
V gene: TRBV5-1
clone size: NA
CDR3 protein: CASSLVGAGYTF
CDR3 DNA: TGCGCCAGCAGCTTGGTGGGGGCTGGCTACACCTTC

D gene: NA
J gene: TRBJ2-3
V gene: TRBV7-2
clone size: NA
CDR3 protein: CASSFGEWGTDTQYF
CDR3 DNA: TGTGCCAGCAGCTTCGGGGAATGGGGAACAGATACGCAGTATTTT

D gene: TRBD1
J gene: TRBJ2-2
V gene: TRBV18
clone size: many
CDR3 protein: CASSPRQTGTNTGELFF
CDR3 DNA: TGTGCCAGCTCACCAAGACAGACAGGGACGAACACCGGGGAGCTGTTTTTT

D gene: TRBD2
J gene: TRBJ2-3
V gene: TRBV20-1
clone size: NA
CDR3 protein: CSATTSGGASPTDTQYF
CDR3 DNA: TGCAGTGCAACGACTAGCGGGGGGGCATCCCCAACAGATACGCAGTATTTT

D gene: NA
J gene: TRBJ2-2
V gene: TRBV5-1
clone size: NA
CDR3 protein: CASSLGRAGELFF
CDR3 DNA: TGCGCCAGCAGCTTGGGCCGAGCCGGGGAGCTGTTTTTT

D gene: NA
J gene: TRBJ1-1
V gene: TRBV20-1
clone size: many
CDR3 protein: CSARTGLGDTEAFF
CDR3 DNA: TGCAGTGCTAGAACAGGGCTAGGGGACACTGAAGCTTTCTTT

D gene: TRBD2
J gene: TRBJ2-1
V gene: TRBV5-1
clone size: NA
CDR3 protein: CASSREGDLSSYNERFF
CDR3 DNA: TGCGCCAGCAGTCGGGAGGGAGACCTCAGCTCCTACAATGAGCGGTTCTTC

D gene: TRBD2
J gene: TRBJ2-2
V gene: TRBV28
clone size: many
CDR3 protein: CASSHPGGVGELFF
CDR3 DNA: TGTGCCAGCAGTCATCCTGGGGGGGTCGGGGAGCTGTTTTTT

D gene: TRBD2
J gene: TRBJ2-1
V gene: TRBV9
clone size: NA
CDR3 protein: CASSLQAGGPRSEQFF
CDR3 DNA: TGTGCCAGCAGCTTACAGGCGGGAGGGCCACGGAGTGAGCAGTTCTTC

D gene: NA
J gene: TRBJ1-5
V gene: TRBV28
clone size: many
CDR3 protein: CASTRIYNQPQHF
CDR3 DNA: TGTGCCAGCACCCGGATTTACAATCAGCCCCAGCATTTT

D gene: TRBD2
J gene: TRBJ2-7
V gene: TRBV27
clone size: NA
CDR3 protein: CASSLGGGRIHEQYF
CDR3 DNA: TGTGCCAGCAGTTTAGGAGGCGGGAGGATCCACGAGCAGTACTTC

D gene: TRBD2
J gene: TRBJ2-1
V gene: TRBV7-3
clone size: NA
CDR3 protein: CASSPLGTSGGKSSYNEQFF
CDR3 DNA: TGTGCCAGCAGCCCCTTGGGGACTAGCGGAGGAAAGAGCTCCTACAATGAGCAGTTCTTC

D gene: TRBD2
J gene: TRBJ2-3
V gene: TRBV12-3/TRBV12-4
clone size: many
CDR3 protein: CATTHPSGGSTDTQYF
CDR3 DNA: TGTGCCACCACTCACCCCTCGGGGGGAAGCACAGATACGCAGTATTTT

D gene: TRBD1
J gene: TRBJ1-1
V gene: TRBV18
clone size: many
CDR3 protein: CASSLGQGREAFF
CDR3 DNA: TGTGCCAGCTCACTTGGACAGGGTAGAGAAGCTTTCTTT

D gene: NA
J gene: TRBJ2-3
V gene: TRBV4-1
clone size: NA
CDR3 protein: CASSRGNVATDTQYF
CDR3 DNA: TGCGCCAGCAGCCGGGGAAACGTGGCCACAGATACGCAGTATTTT

D gene: NA
J gene: TRBJ1-5
V gene: TRBV20-1
clone size: many
CDR3 protein: CSARNYRTEDSNQPQHF
CDR3 DNA: TGCAGTGCTAGGAACTATCGAACAGAAGATAGCAATCAGCCCCAGCATTTT

D gene: NA
J gene: TRBJ1-2
V gene: TRBV4-1
clone size: many
CDR3 protein: CASSQEGLGAYGYTF
CDR3 DNA: TGCGCCAGCAGCCAAGAAGGTCTGGGGGCCTATGGCTACACCTTC

D gene: TRBD2
J gene: TRBJ2-7
V gene: TRBV7-8
clone size: many
CDR3 protein: CASSPWGTSGSHLISYEQYF
CDR3 DNA: TGTGCCAGCAGCCCATGGGGGACTAGCGGGTCGCACCTTATTTCCTACGAGCAGTACTTC

D gene: NA
J gene: TRBJ1-3
V gene: TRBV6-5
clone size: NA
CDR3 protein: CASSYVPQGWGNTIYF
CDR3 DNA: TGTGCCAGCAGTTACGTGCCGCAGGGGTGGGGAAACACCATATATTTT

D gene: NA
J gene: TRBJ2-2
V gene: TRBV27
clone size: many
CDR3 protein: CASRLRTQGTGELFF
CDR3 DNA: TGTGCCAGCAGACTCAGGACACAGGGTACCGGGGAGCTGTTTTTT

D gene: NA
J gene: TRBJ2-7
V gene: TRBV6-1
clone size: many
CDR3 protein: CASSEWFRTSYEQYF
CDR3 DNA: TGTGCCAGCAGTGAATGGTTTCGTACATCCTACGAGCAGTACTTC

D gene: NA
J gene: TRBJ1-3
V gene: TRBV28
clone size: NA
CDR3 protein: CAVRGGAGNTIYF
CDR3 DNA: TGTGCCGTAAGGGGGGGAGCTGGAAACACCATATATTTT

D gene: NA
J gene: TRBJ2-1
V gene: TRBV7-2
clone size: many
CDR3 protein: CASSLVTPPYNEQFF
CDR3 DNA: TGTGCCAGCAGCTTAGTGACTCCTCCCTACAATGAGCAGTTCTTC